The rows below give T cell receptor beta chains drawn from one sample of a study of blood T cell repertoires in COVID-19. Sequenced by immunoSEQ multiplex PCR; TCRdb stores in-frame clones only, minus some. The table has around 130,000 clones, roughly 84% seen once. The sequenced material came from peripheral blood. These receptors all come from a man aged 30 to 45 with COVID-19, enrolled during active disease. CDR3s leave out the opening cysteine and the closing phenylalanine or tryptophan. A D gene is named only where the DNA matches it firmly. Rows give clone size only sometimes, using once, few, many, or a class for an expanded clone.

once TRBV12-3/TRBV12-4 TRBD1 ASSDRAKGGYT
NA TRBV24-1 TRBD1 ATSDLPRTGYYNEQF
NA TRBV5-4 TRBD1 ASSLETGGEQF
NA TRBV7-9 NA ASSPGFGGPLRNEKLF
once TRBV28 TRBD1 ASSSGGASYT
once TRBV9 NA ASSVPGQPQH
NA TRBV27 TRBD1 ASSLSGTGAYEQY
NA TRBV27 TRBD1 ASSLMGQGNTEAF
once TRBV3-1/TRBV3-2 NA ASSQDLPSGVLT
NA TRBV30 TRBD1 AWMGHGTVVSGANVLT
NA TRBV4-1 TRBD1 ASSQEALGPRGQGYGYT
NA TRBV27 TRBD1 ASSSRQGAHEQY
NA TRBV5-5 NA ASSFREGNQPQH
once TRBV6-5 NA ASGGPAPY
NA TRBV24-1 NA ATSDSTLDLPDTQY
NA TRBV30 TRBD2 AWGTSGSYEQY
once TRBV29-1 NA SVRDITKAF
once TRBV27 TRBD1 ASTLSPVQGNYGYT
NA TRBV14 TRBD1 ASSQMGQTMGANVLT
NA TRBV9 TRBD2 ASSVGAGAYNEQF
NA TRBV6-1 NA ASSESTRGF
NA TRBV15 TRBD2 ATSRDAWGRDTGELF
NA TRBV30 TRBD1 AWSKGADHSPLH
NA TRBV2 NA AGRGQNTEAF
NA TRBV9 NA ASSLSSGTDTQY
once TRBV19 TRBD1 ASSHDRGLGGELF
NA TRBV19 NA ASSRGRSGEQY
NA TRBV28 NA ASSFRRFNYGYT
once TRBV2 TRBD2 ASSDPSLAEAYEQY
NA TRBV19 NA ASSMSSAGNTIY
NA TRBV28 NA ASSLASRANTGELF
once TRBV29-1 TRBD1 SVVGDRGLYGYT
NA TRBV6-5 NA ASRRLVDTGELF
NA TRBV7-2 NA ASSPSSQGVKGYT
NA TRBV7-8 NA ASSLDRVETQY
NA TRBV28 TRBD1 ASSLDRVNTEAF
NA TRBV30 NA AWSGGADGSYGYT